The sequence of this T cell receptor beta chain was determined in a study of Ad26.COV2.S vaccination and SARS-CoV-2 variants. About the study: The Ad26.COV2.S arm of the COV1001 trial was where the donor was placed. Intramuscular Ad26.COV2.S doses were given once or twice, 56 days apart.

TCRdb's table, derived via immunoSEQ multiplex PCR, lists solely in-frame clones and lacks some. The sample has a few hundred thousand clones, about 80% seen once; the top ten hold around 7.4%. Study-level points and caveats: Vaccine recipients had higher spike-specific TCR breadth than placebo recipients. The authors reported substantial breadth in spike-specific CD8+ and CD4+ T cell responses after vaccination.

Documented treatment: about 20 received Ad26.COV2.S at low or high dose, single or two shots; about 5 received placebo; per-sample allocation not given. Samples analyzed were those drawn on day 63 after the first vaccine or placebo injection. Turning to this clone: Antigen: not known.

The sequence came from a person between 18 and 65 years old who received the Ad26.COV2.S COVID-19 vaccine or a placebo. The sequenced sample was peripheral blood, obtained in a trial of Ad26.COV2.S vaccine versus placebo.

The CDR3 sequence: CASRNGGTSTDTQYF. DNA for the CDR3: TGTGCCAGCAGGAACGGGGGGACTAGCACAGATACGCAGTATTTT. This chain uses TRBV7-2 with TRBJ2-3, with 7 bases matching TRBD2. CDR1 is SGHTA and CDR2 is FQGNSA in the germline V gene. V was pared by 6 bases and J by 0 bases, with 6 bases of the junction left unmatched. This CDR3 is 15 amino acids long.